The 10 T cell receptor beta chains below come from one sample, sequenced in a study of T cells after yellow fever vaccination. TCRdb passed the 5' RACE reads through MiXCR, listing each CDR3 protein once. The top ten clones hold roughly a fifth of a sample with a few hundred thousand distinct CDR3 sequences, approximately 4% of them seen once. The sample was PBMCs, taken 15 days after the yellow fever booster vaccination. These receptor sequences come from a man aged 18 to 29 who received the YFV17D yellow fever vaccine.

The chain is built from TRBV7-2 and TRBJ1-3; 7 positions agree with TRBD1. The germline V gene has CDR1 SGHTA and CDR2 FQGNSA. V lost 3 bases to trimming and J lost 1 base; unmatched junction nucleotides: 6. This CDR3 contains 16 residues. The DNA for the CDR3 is TGTGCCAGCAGCTTTGGACAGGCGGTTTCTGGAAACACCATATATTTT. This encodes CASSFGQAVSGNTIYF.

This clonotype was observed many times. The rearrangement joins TRBV29-1 to TRBJ2-3; D is ambiguous. V was cut by 3 bases and J by 0 bases, with 4 bases left in between. Germline V gene sequence: CDR1 SQVTM, CDR2 ANQGSEA. This CDR3 comprises 12 residues. The CDR3 here is CSVERSTDTQYF. The DNA for the CDR3 is TGCAGCGTTGAGAGAAGCACAGATACGCAGTATTTT.

This chain joins TRBV4-3 and TRBJ2-2; 9 bases align to TRBD1. The CDR3 sequence is 17 residues long. The V gene's germline CDR1 is LGHNA and CDR2 YSLEER. Trimming at V came to 4 bases and at J to 2 bases, leaving 8 bases not matched to a gene. In DNA form, the CDR3 reads TGCGCCAGCAGCCTCCAACAGGGGGCCCGAAACACCGGGGAGCTGTTTTTT. It codes for CASSLQQGARNTGELFF.

This clonotype was seen ten or more times. The V call is TRBV7-9, the J call TRBJ1-2; TRBD1 aligns across 8 bases. V lost 5 bases and J lost 3; bases outside the gene matches: 8. The CDR3 sequence is 15 residues long. The germline CDR1 and CDR2 sequences are SEHNR and FQNEAQ (reference sequence). CDR3 DNA sequence: TGTGCCAGCAGCGGACAGGGCTTGGGAGACTATGGCTACACCTTC. Protein product: CASSGQGLGDYGYTF.

This clonotype showed up many times. The chain carries TRBV12-3 or TRBV12-4 and TRBJ1-5; 9 positions agree with TRBD1. After removal of 6 bases from V and 1 base from J, the junction contained 7 bases not matched to a gene. The CDR3 is made up of 16 amino acids. The CDR3 region has the DNA TGTGCCAGCAGCACTACAGGGGGCAAGAGCAATCAGCCCCAGCATTTT. It encodes CASSTTGGKSNQPQHF.

In its sample, this clonotype was seen many times. V usage is TRBV10-3 and J usage is TRBJ2-1; D is perhaps TRBD2 (6 bases). The V gene lost 9 bases and the J gene lost 4 bases, with 13 bases spanning the gap. The CDR3 consists of 13 residues. Germline CDR1 ENHRY, CDR2 SYGVKD. The CDR3 is CAIAWREYNEQFF. In DNA form, the CDR3 reads TGTGCCATAGCGTGGAGGGAGTACAATGAGCAGTTCTTC.

The V gene is TRBV12-3 or TRBV12-4, the J gene TRBJ1-2; 7 bases fit TRBD1. This CDR3 has 14 amino acids. The trim removed 5 bases at V and 6 bases at J, leaving 9 bases unmatched. DNA for the CDR3: TGTGCCAGCAGTCCTGGAGACAGGGATAATGGCTACACCTTC. Its translation is CASSPGDRDNGYTF.

This clonotype appeared many times. V is TRBV7-2 and J is TRBJ2-5, with 8 bases identical to TRBD2. V shed 4 bases, J shed 5 bases, and the junction held 12 bases outside the gene matches. The CDR3 extends over 16 amino acids. Germline V gene lookup returns CDR1 SGHTA and CDR2 FQGNSA. CDR3 in DNA: TGTGCCAGCAGCTCGCTCCTCGGGGGGGCCGGGGAGACCCAGTACTTC. Protein product: CASSSLLGGAGETQYF. The full variable domain, rest sourced from reference TRBV7-2 and TRBJ2-5, is GAGVSQSPSNKVTEKGKDVELRCDPISGHTALYWYRQSLGQGLEFLIYFQGNSAPDKSGLPSDRFSAERTGGSVSTLTIQRTQQEDSAVYLCASSSLLGGAGETQYFGPGTRLLVL.

V gene TRBV7-2 combines with J gene TRBJ2-1; D might be TRBD2 (5 bases). The CDR3 is made up of 14 amino acids. V was shortened by 7 bases and J by 8 bases, with 18 bases between the two germline ends. Per the germline V gene, CDR1 is SGHTA and CDR2 is FQGNSA. The CDR3 loop is CASTFGLSIYEQFF. CDR3 bases: TGTGCCAGCACCTTTGGACTGAGTATCTATGAGCAGTTCTTC.

This clonotype showed up many times. V usage is TRBV12-3 or TRBV12-4 and J usage is TRBJ2-5; D perhaps matches TRBD1 (5 bases). The CDR3 sequence is 13 residues long. V lost 3 bases to trimming and J lost 1 base, with 6 bases between them. This chain's CDR3 is CASSFTGQETQYF. In nucleotides, the CDR3 is TGTGCCAGCAGTTTCACAGGCCAAGAGACCCAGTACTTC.